Below, 30 T cell receptor beta chains from the same sample are listed, as sequenced in a study of blood T cell repertoires in COVID-19 (TCRdb year 2020). Library prep was done by the immunoSEQ multiplex PCR assay. The table was pulled from immuneACCESS by TCRdb, which kept in-frame rearrangements only. Such tables lose some clones; where checked, under half of the loss comes from unresolved V genes, and the rest has no known cause. The table for this sample lists 150,000 to 200,000 clones; roughly four fifths of them were counted only once. Of the sample, approximately 11% is held by the ten largest clones. The specimen sequenced was peripheral blood. The receptors come from a man aged 55 to 70 with active or convalescent COVID-19.

The chain is built from TRBV6-5 and TRBJ2-7, with 8 nucleotides matching TRBD1. CDR1 MNHEY and CDR2 SVGAGI come from the germline V gene. V shed 5 bases, J shed 3 bases, and the junction held 9 bases outside the gene matches. The CDR3 has 15 amino acids. The CDR3, as DNA: TGTGCCAGCAGTATCGACAGGGGTTCAAGCTACGAGCAGTACTTC. It encodes CASSIDRGSSYEQYF.

The rearrangement uses TRBV7-3 and TRBJ2-5; the match to TRBD2 covers 9 bases. J gave up 4 bases and V 5 bases, and 8 bases lay outside the gene matches. CDR3 length: 15 amino acids. CDR1 SGHTA and CDR2 FQGTGA come from the germline V gene. CDR3 sequence reads: CASSPSGGPLETQYF. Written as DNA, the CDR3 is TGTGCCAGCAGCCCGAGCGGGGGGCCTTTAGAGACCCAGTACTTC.

The CDR3 protein is CASSHRAGGPETQYF. In nucleotides, the CDR3 is TGTGCCAGCAGCCACAGAGCGGGGGGGCCGGAGACCCAGTACTTC. The V and J genes are TRBV14 and TRBJ2-5; 10 bases line up with TRBD2. CDR3 length: 15 amino acids. The germline V gene encodes CDR1 SGHDN and CDR2 FVKESK. Trimming took 3 bases from V and 5 from J; bases not matched to a gene: 6. Full variable domain (outside the CDR3, taken from reference TRBV14 and TRBJ2-5): EAGVTQFPSHSVIEKGQTVTLRCDPISGHDNLYWYRRVMGKEIKFLLHFVKESKQDESGMPNNRFLAERTGGTYSTLKVQPAELEDSGVYFCASSHRAGGPETQYFGPGTRLLVL.

This clone was seen only a few times. This chain joins TRBV19 and TRBJ1-5; unclear D gene. This CDR3 has 13 residues. The V end lost 2 bases, the J end lost 3 bases, and 5 bases lay between the germline ends. Germline CDR1 reads LNHDA; CDR2 reads SQIVND (reference sequence). CDR3 loop: CASSIQNNQPQHF. The CDR3 coding sequence is TGTGCCAGTAGTATACAGAACAATCAGCCCCAGCATTTT. Combining the CDR3 with reference TRBV19 and TRBJ1-5 gives the whole variable domain DGGITQSPKYLFRKEGQNVTLSCEQNLNHDAMYWYRQDPGQGLRLIYYSQIVNDFQKGDIAEGYSVSREKKESFPLTVTSAQKNPTAFYLCASSIQNNQPQHFGDGTRLSIL.

This CDR3 is CASSDQREGVTQYF. The CDR3 DNA sequence: TGTGCCAGCAGCGACCAGCGGGAGGGGGTGACCCAGTACTTC. The chain is built from TRBV7-9 and TRBJ2-5, with 10 bases identical to TRBD2. This CDR3 spans 14 amino acids. Unmatched junction bases numbered 7, after V lost 5 bases and J lost 7 bases. Germline CDR1 is SEHNR and CDR2 is FQNEAQ (reference sequence).

V is TRBV28 and J is TRBJ1-5, with 9 bases lining up with TRBD1. This CDR3 is built from 16 residues. V gave up 6 bases and J gave up 5 bases; unmatched junction bases: 11. CDR1 is MDHEN, CDR2 SYDVKM, per germline. The CDR3 coding sequence is TGTGCCAGCAGCCCTCAGGACAGGGGATCTTATCAGCCCCAGCATTTT. Its protein product is CASSPQDRGSYQPQHF. Using reference TRBV28 and TRBJ1-5 for the parts outside the CDR3, the full variable domain is DVKVTQSSRYLVKRTGEKVFLECVQDMDHENMFWYRQDPGLGLRLIYFSYDVKMKEKGDIPEGYSVSREKKERFSLILESASTNQTSMYLCASSPQDRGSYQPQHFGDGTRLSIL.

The chain is built from TRBV7-2 and TRBJ2-5; 9 bases are a match to TRBD2. The ends lost 1 base at V and 5 bases at J; junction bases unmatched: 5. Germline values: CDR1 SGHTA, CDR2 FQGNSA. The CDR3 runs 15 residues. The CDR3 loop is CASSLGGGAGETQYF. The CDR3 DNA sequence: TGTGCCAGCAGCTTAGGCGGGGGGGCAGGGGAGACCCAGTACTTC.

J is TRBJ2-5 and V is TRBV7-3; 9 nucleotides align to TRBD1. J gave up 5 bases and V 5 bases, and 9 bases lay outside the gene matches. The CDR3 is 15 residues long. In germline, CDR1 is SGHTA, CDR2 FQGTGA. The CDR3 DNA reads as TGTGCCAGCAGCGCAACCGGGACAGGGCGGGAGACCCAGTACTTC. It is translated as CASSATGTGRETQYF.

V is TRBV14 and J is TRBJ1-2; D gene uncertain. V lost 2 bases to trimming and J lost 8 bases, with 9 bases between them. CDR3 length equals 12 residues. Germline V gene sequence: CDR1 SGHDN, CDR2 FVKESK. The CDR3 bases are TGTGCCAGCAGCCAAAGTCACAGCGGCTACACCTTC. Amino acid sequence: CASSQSHSGYTF.

This chain connects TRBV28 to TRBJ1-1, with TRBD1 matching 7 bases. The CDR3 extends over 15 amino acids. Germline trimming cut 3 bases from V and 9 bases from J; bases unmatched to any gene: 13. Per germline, CDR1 MDHEN and CDR2 SYDVKM. The CDR3 sequence is CASSFIRDSGGKAFF. DNA for the CDR3: TGTGCCAGCAGTTTTATCCGGGATTCAGGGGGGAAAGCTTTCTTT.

CDR3 amino acids: CASSQPDWIGGTDTQYF. The CDR3 DNA reads TGTGCCAGCAGCCAACCTGACTGGATCGGGGGCACAGATACGCAGTATTTT. The V and J genes are TRBV3-1 (or the pseudogene TRBV3-2) and TRBJ2-3; D possibly corresponds to TRBD2 (5 bases). This CDR3 has 17 amino acids. V was cut by 2 bases and J by 1 base, with 16 bases left in between. Germline-derived CDR1 and CDR2 are LGHDT and YNNKEL (reference sequence).

The J gene is TRBJ2-5, the V gene TRBV4-1; TRBD2 aligns across 12 bases. Germline CDR1 reads MGHRA; CDR2 reads YSYEKL. V was clipped by 4 bases and J by 5 bases; unmatched bases: 23. The CDR3 covers 21 residues. DNA of the CDR3: TGCGCCAGCAGCCCCTGGACGGCAGGGGGTCGACTAGCGGGAGTTGGGGAGACCCAGTACTTC. This encodes CASSPWTAGGRLAGVGETQYF.

The chain recombines TRBV5-1 with TRBJ1-3; TRBD1 might be the D (5 bases). Trimming took 4 bases from V and 0 from J, leaving 11 bases between them. This CDR3 spans 15 amino acids. Germline V gives CDR1 SGHRS, CDR2 YFSETQ. Here the CDR3 DNA reads TGCGCCAGCAGCGTACAGGCGGACTCTGGAAACACCATATATTTT. It codes for CASSVQADSGNTIYF.

This clone was seen a handful of times. The rearrangement uses TRBV12-3 or TRBV12-4 and TRBJ1-1; no clear D gene. The CDR3 sequence is 12 residues long. The germline V and J ends were trimmed by 3 bases and 4 bases, with 6 bases remaining between them. This chain's CDR3 is CASSLSSTEAFF. CDR3 DNA sequence: TGTGCCAGCAGTTTGTCGAGCACTGAAGCTTTCTTT.

V usage is TRBV11-3 and J usage is TRBJ1-6; 7 bases are shared with TRBD1. V was clipped by 2 bases and J by 6 bases; unmatched bases: 13. Germline assignment: CDR1 SGHNT and CDR2 YENEEA. The CDR3 is 18 amino acids. For the CDR3, the DNA is TGTGCCAGCAGCTTAAAAAGGACAGGAAGGCCCTTTAATTCACCCCTCCACTTT. Protein product: CASSLKRTGRPFNSPLHF.

The J gene is TRBJ2-6, the V gene TRBV27; D is perhaps TRBD2 (6 bases). The CDR3 contains 16 residues. Germline CDR1 is MNHEY and CDR2 is SMNVEV (reference sequence). The ends were cut back, 7 bases at V and 0 bases at J, with 13 bases in the middle. This CDR3 is CASNAGLASGANVLTF. As DNA, the CDR3 is TGTGCCAGCAACGCGGGGTTAGCCTCTGGGGCCAACGTCCTGACTTTC.

This clone was seen a single time. The chain joins TRBV5-5 to TRBJ1-1; the match to TRBD1 covers 10 bases. The junction had 6 bases not matched to a gene; V was cut back by 5 bases and J by 5 bases. This CDR3 is 14 amino acids long. Germline CDR1 reads SGHKS; CDR2 reads YYEKEE (reference sequence). The CDR3 protein is CASSPPGQGTEAFF. The CDR3 region has the DNA TGTGCCAGCAGTCCGCCGGGACAGGGGACTGAAGCTTTCTTT.

This clone was seen just once. The chain recombines TRBV5-8 with TRBJ2-5; tentative D call: TRBD1 (5 bases). Germline V CDR1 and CDR2: SGHTS, YDEGEE. The CDR3 has 12 residues. V shed 2 bases and J shed 6 bases, with 8 bases lying between them. The CDR3 DNA sequence: TGTGCCAGCAGCTTAAGGGGAAAGACCCAGTACTTC. Its protein is CASSLRGKTQYF.

The chain couples TRBV6-6 to TRBJ2-1; 15 nucleotides align to TRBD2. V shed 5 bases, J shed 8 bases, and the junction held 4 bases outside the gene matches. The CDR3 consists of 15 residues. Germline V gene sequence: CDR1 MNHNY, CDR2 SVGAGI (reference sequence). The CDR3 reads CASSPGLAGGDEQFF. The CDR3 DNA follows: TGTGCCAGCAGTCCTGGACTAGCGGGAGGGGATGAGCAGTTCTTC.

This chain connects TRBV7-9 to TRBJ2-5, with D tentatively TRBD1 (5 bases). From germline, CDR1 is SEHNR and CDR2 FQNEAQ (reference sequence). V was trimmed by 2 bases and J by 5 bases, leaving 12 bases between them. This CDR3 is 14 amino acids long. CDR3 sequence: CASSLPGPRETQYF. The CDR3 DNA follows: TGTGCCAGCAGCTTACCAGGGCCTCGGGAGACCCAGTACTTC.

This chain uses TRBV7-2 with TRBJ1-1, with 7 bases matching TRBD1. With V trimmed by 5 bases and J by 3 bases, 3 bases remained unmatched. The germline CDR1 and CDR2 sequences are SGHTA and FQGNSA. There are 13 residues in the CDR3. CDR3 in DNA: TGTGCCAGCAGCCGCCAGGGGGACACTGAAGCTTTCTTT. This gives the protein CASSRQGDTEAFF.

A few counts support this clone. The CDR3 DNA reads as TGCGCCAGCAACCGAGCGGGGGACTCCTACGAGCAGTACTTC. Its protein is CASNRAGDSYEQYF. The chain couples TRBV5-1 to TRBJ2-7, with 8 bases matching TRBD2. The ends lost 6 bases at V and 0 bases at J; junction bases unmatched: 5. Germline CDR1 SGHRS, CDR2 YFSETQ. The CDR3 is made up of 14 amino acids.

The J gene is TRBJ2-4, the V gene TRBV19; TRBD1 matches at 8 bases. Germline CDR1 and CDR2: LNHDA and SQIVND (reference sequence). The V and J ends lost 5 bases and 1 base, in that order; junction bases with no gene match: 4. CDR3 length: 15 amino acids. The chain's CDR3 is CASSGRGRAKNIQYF. The CDR3, as DNA: TGTGCCAGTAGTGGCAGGGGGCGGGCCAAAAACATTCAGTACTTC.

The gene calls are TRBV7-2 and TRBJ1-2; TRBD1 matches at 9 bases. CDR1 and CDR2 from the germline V gene are SGHTA and FQGNSA. The CDR3 runs 12 residues. Trimming removed 0 bases from V and 12 bases from J; junction bases left unmatched: 2. The CDR3 sequence: CASSLATGGHTF. DNA of the CDR3: TGTGCCAGCAGCTTAGCGACAGGGGGACACACCTTC.

J is TRBJ2-7 and V is TRBV6-1; D is possibly TRBD1 (6 bases). The CDR3 length is 16 residues. The germline CDR1 and CDR2 sequences are MNHNS and SASEGT. V lost 2 bases to trimming and J lost 5 bases, with 19 bases between them. The CDR3 here is CASSESKGRQGNEQYF. The CDR3 DNA is TGTGCCAGCAGTGAATCGAAGGGGCGTCAGGGGAACGAGCAGTACTTC.

The chain employs TRBV2 and TRBJ1-2, with D possibly matching TRBD1 (6 bases). The CDR3 is 19 amino acids. Trimming removed 9 bases from V and 2 bases from J, with 31 bases in between. Germline CDR1 is SNHLY and CDR2 is FYNNEI. CDR3 sequence (DNA): TGTGCCAGTTTGGGGCAGGGGTTTCAGGCATCCGAAAAAAACTATGGCTACACCTTC. Translating it yields CASLGQGFQASEKNYGYTF. Variable domain in full (rest from reference TRBV2 and TRBJ1-2): EPEVTQTPSHQVTQMGQEVILRCVPISNHLYFYWYRQILGQKVEFLVSFYNNEISEKSEIFDDQFSVERPDGSNFTLKIRSTKLEDSAMYFCASLGQGFQASEKNYGYTFGSGTRLTVV.

The rearrangement links TRBV10-3 to TRBJ2-7; 8 positions match TRBD1. V shed 0 bases and J 3 bases; nucleotides not matched to a gene: 7. Germline values: CDR1 ENHRY, CDR2 SYGVKD. The length of the CDR3 is 16 residues. The CDR3 DNA is TGTGCCATCAGTGAGTCGATGGGACAGGTTATCTACGAGCAGTACTTC. Translated: CAISESMGQVIYEQYF.

The V and J genes are TRBV3-1 (or the pseudogene TRBV3-2) and TRBJ1-4; D gene uncertain. This CDR3 contains 18 residues. Germline V gene lookup returns CDR1 LGHDT and CDR2 YNNKEL (reference sequence). The germline V and J ends were trimmed by 4 bases and 7 bases, with 25 bases remaining between them. The CDR3 DNA reads as TGTGCCAGCAGCCCCCGGGGAGAGGGCCCGACGATGAGTGAAAAACTGTTTTTT. It specifies CASSPRGEGPTMSEKLFF.

J is TRBJ2-7 and V is TRBV19, with D possibly TRBD1 on 5 matching bases. Germline lookup yields CDR1 LNHDA and CDR2 SQIVND (reference sequence). V gave up 5 bases and J gave up 4 bases, with 9 bases separating them. The length of the CDR3 is 12 residues. The CDR3 nucleotides read TGTGCCAGTAGTTCCCGACAGTACGAGCAGTACTTC. Its protein product is CASSSRQYEQYF.

This clone was recorded only once. The chain employs TRBV21-1 and TRBJ2-3; the table assigns TRBD1, which was not confirmed against the DNA. TRBV21-1 is a recognized pseudogene. The CDR3 totals 15 residues. CDR3 nucleotide sequence: TGTGCCAGCAGCAAAGGGGGGACAGGCACAGATACGCAGTATTTT. This codes for CASSKGGTGTDTQYF.